These 18 T cell receptor beta chains share one sample of origin, sequenced in a study of PD-1 blockade in classical Hodgkin lymphoma. Time point defined: cycle 4 day 1 (C4D1), after five to seven weeks of nivolumab. There was relapse after autologous stem cell transplantation in every patient, and there was variation in brentuximab vedotin exposure. Magnetic negative selection isolated CD8+ T cells from thawed PBMCs. The assay was immunoSEQ multiplex PCR, and TCRdb's table has in-frame clones only and misses some. The sample carries around 4,000 clones, over 60% recorded once. This specimen consisted of CD8+ T cells from blood, obtained before the fourth cycle of nivolumab. These TCRs come from a human donor with classical Hodgkin lymphoma.

J is TRBJ2-1 and V is TRBV4-1, with 8 bases aligning to TRBD2. Trimming removed 3 bases from V and 8 bases from J; junction bases left unmatched: 15. Germline V gene lookup returns CDR1 MGHRA and CDR2 YSYEKL. The CDR3 is 17 residues long. As DNA, the CDR3 is TGCGCCAGCAGCCAGCTACCTCCGGGACTAGTATCCGATGAGCAGTTCTTC. Translation: CASSQLPPGLVSDEQFF.

Note on this clone: Other DNA sequences in the sample encode the same CDR3. The chain joins TRBV9 to TRBJ2-3, with D uncertain. CDR1 is SGDLS, CDR2 YYNGEE, per germline. The CDR3 consists of 13 residues. V lost 0 bases to trimming and J lost 6 bases, with 8 bases between them. In DNA, the CDR3 is TGTGCCAGCAGCGTAGAGGTTCCGGATACGCAGTATTTT. Translation: CASSVEVPDTQYF.

This chain uses TRBV7-2 with TRBJ1-2; a weak D match, TRBD1 (5 bases). Trimming cost V 5 bases and J 6 bases, with 16 bases left between them. Germline V CDR1 and CDR2: SGHTA, FQGNSA. This CDR3 contains 14 residues. The CDR3 region is CASSTPGGSDGYTF. The CDR3, as DNA: TGTGCCAGCAGCACACCGGGGGGATCCGATGGCTACACCTTC.

The table lists this clone with a count of one. The gene calls are TRBV6-5 and TRBJ1-4, with D hard to call. The CDR3 consists of 13 residues. Trimming cost V 8 bases and J 7 bases, with 14 bases left between them. CDR1 MNHEY and CDR2 SVGAGI come from the germline V gene. In DNA, the CDR3 is TGTGCCAGCCAGATTGGGTTCGGTGAAAAACTGTTTTTT. It translates to CASQIGFGEKLFF.

This clone was detected only once. The chain joins TRBV7-6 to TRBJ2-1; 14 bases line up with TRBD2. Germline V gene lookup returns CDR1 SGHVS and CDR2 FNYEAQ. The CDR3 extends over 17 amino acids. V gave up 2 bases and J gave up 4 bases; unmatched junction bases: 4. The CDR3 DNA is TGTGCCAGCAGCTTAAGACTAGCGGGAGGGGTTTACAATGAGCAGTTCTTC. Translating gives CASSLRLAGGVYNEQFF.

This chain connects TRBV7-2 to TRBJ2-3; D remains ambiguous. The germline gives CDR1 SGHTA, CDR2 FQGNSA. This CDR3 has 15 amino acids. Trimming pared 8 bases from V and 6 bases from J, leaving 21 bases between. The chain's CDR3 is CASVGQESSMDTQYF. CDR3 DNA: TGTGCCAGCGTAGGGCAGGAGTCTTCGATGGATACGCAGTATTTT.

The chain carries TRBV4-3 and TRBJ2-7; D is uncertain. The V end was cut by 0 bases, the J end by 2 bases, with 11 bases between. Germline CDR1 and CDR2: LGHNA and YSLEER. The CDR3 runs to 15 residues. The CDR3 protein is CASSQDLSLTYEQYF. DNA for the CDR3: TGCGCCAGCAGCCAAGATCTTTCTCTAACCTACGAGCAGTACTTC.

The chain has TRBV5-4 and TRBJ1-1, with D unresolved. The CDR3 covers 14 residues. V shed 0 bases and J shed 3 bases, with 9 bases lying between them. Germline V lookup: CDR1 SGHNT, CDR2 YYREEE (reference sequence). For the CDR3, the DNA is TGTGCCAGCAGCTTGGCCCCCTGGGACACTGAAGCTTTCTTT. This gives the protein CASSLAPWDTEAFF.

This clone has more than one count but fewer than ten. The chain employs TRBV5-1 and TRBJ2-7; 14 nucleotides align to TRBD2. The CDR3 is 18 amino acids. V trimming: 3 bases; J trimming: 6 bases; junction bases outside the gene matches: 14. The V gene's germline CDR1 is SGHRS and CDR2 YFSETQ. CDR3 protein: CASSYSMPGLAGVREQYF. CDR3 sequence (DNA): TGCGCCAGCAGCTATTCAATGCCGGGACTAGCGGGAGTGCGCGAGCAGTACTTC.

The chain joins TRBV11-2 to TRBJ1-4; D call uncertain. Germline loops: CDR1 SGHAT, CDR2 FQNNGV. Trimming took 4 bases from V and 8 from J, leaving 14 bases between them. The CDR3 runs to 14 residues. The CDR3 loop is CASSSVKHIEKLFF. As DNA, the CDR3 is TGTGCCAGCAGCTCCGTGAAGCACATAGAAAAACTGTTTTTT.

This clone is judged large (0.1 to 1%). This chain connects TRBV19 to TRBJ1-5, with D maybe TRBD1 (5 bases). Trimming removed 7 bases at V and 0 bases at J, with 13 bases between. CDR1 is LNHDA, CDR2 SQIVND, per germline (reference sequence). The CDR3 consists of 15 residues. The CDR3 reads CASIPHRFSNQPQHF. The CDR3 bases are TGTGCCAGTATCCCCCACAGGTTTAGCAATCAGCCCCAGCATTTT.

This clone occurred once. The chain combines TRBV28 with TRBJ2-2; 7 positions match TRBD2. Germline trimming cut 2 bases from V and 4 bases from J; bases unmatched to any gene: 7. From germline, CDR1 is MDHEN and CDR2 SYDVKM. This CDR3 region has 16 residues. The CDR3 reads CASSLNRGELTGELFF. Written as DNA, the CDR3 is TGTGCCAGCAGTTTAAATCGGGGGGAACTCACCGGGGAGCTGTTTTTT.

The rearrangement uses TRBV25-1 and TRBJ1-6; 8 bases fit TRBD1. The CDR3 length is 13 residues. From germline, CDR1 is MGHDK and CDR2 SYGVNS. V dropped 9 bases and J dropped 6; count of bases not matched to a gene: 4. CDR3: CASTGGGNSPLHF. CDR3 DNA: TGTGCCAGTACAGGGGGGGGTAATTCACCCCTCCACTTT.

This clone came up a few times. V gene TRBV19 combines with J gene TRBJ1-5; weak D call: TRBD1 (6 bases). CDR1 is LNHDA and CDR2 is SQIVND in the germline V gene (reference sequence). V lost 5 bases and J lost 2, with 13 bases in between. The CDR3 runs to 15 residues. CDR3 coding DNA: TGTGCCAGTAGTGTTACAGGGTGGGGCAATCAGCCCCAGCATTTT. Its translation is CASSVTGWGNQPQHF.

The rearrangement joins TRBV5-1 to TRBJ2-1; D unclear. CDR1 is SGHRS, CDR2 YFSETQ, per germline. Between the trimmed V and J ends, which lost 4 bases and 9 bases, there was a span of 11 bases. The CDR3 has 12 amino acids. CDR3 in DNA: TGCGCCAGCAGCGGCACCGTGAGTGAGCAGTTCTTC. It encodes CASSGTVSEQFF.

This clone occurred a few times. The chain links TRBV7-8 to TRBJ2-3, with 10 nucleotides matching TRBD2. The germline gives CDR1 SGHVS, CDR2 FQNEAQ. The CDR3 is 16 amino acids. V gave up 3 bases and J gave up 2 bases; unmatched junction bases: 5. CDR3 DNA: TGTGCCAGCAGCTTCAGGACTAGCGGTCTCACAGATACGCAGTATTTT. Amino acid sequence: CASSFRTSGLTDTQYF.

The rearrangement uses TRBV19 and TRBJ1-5, with D unclear. CDR1 and CDR2 from the germline V gene are LNHDA and SQIVND (reference sequence). This CDR3 is built from 13 residues. With 3 bases removed from V and 6 bases from J, the gap between germline ends came to 9 bases. CDR3 loop: CASSMEGVQPQHF. CDR3 in DNA: TGTGCCAGTAGTATGGAGGGTGTTCAGCCCCAGCATTTT.

This clone showed up just once. The chain uses TRBV5-4 and TRBJ2-3; the match to TRBD1 covers 7 bases. CDR3 length: 15 residues. Germline V gene sequence: CDR1 SGHNT, CDR2 YYREEE (reference sequence). Unmatched junction bases numbered 3, after V lost 0 bases and J lost 2 bases. CDR3 nucleotide sequence: TGTGCCAGCAGCTTGGCGGACAGGACCACAGATACGCAGTATTTT. Protein: CASSLADRTTDTQYF.